This entry is about one T cell receptor beta chain. Its antigen is currently unknown. V lost 10 bases and J lost 0, with 7 bases in between. CDR3 length: 12 amino acids. The germline V gene encodes CDR1 SEHNR and CDR2 FQNEAQ (reference sequence). These data are taken from a study of T cells after posttransplantation cyclophosphamide. General study results and limits: Later post-transplant blood repertoires were often dominated by donor CD8+ memory clones. After PTCy, TRB diversity resembled that of CNI/methotrexate controls.

Peripheral blood was collected from the related graft donor on the marrow donation day. Assay: immunoSEQ multiplex PCR; the TCRdb copy retains only in-frame clones and omits some. This sample has some 5,000 clones; 61% occur once, and the top ten carry approximately 20%. This receptor was obtained from a woman aged 55-75 years in good health, CMV-negative, and a related stem cell transplant donor. Sequencing was carried out using memory CD8+ T cells sorted from blood. This sequence joins TRBV7-9 and TRBJ1-3; D remains unclear. The CDR3 DNA follows: TGTGCCACGAGGAGCTCTGGAAACACCATATATTTT. It translates to CATRSSGNTIYF. Full variable domain (rest looked up from reference TRBV7-9 and TRBJ1-3): DTGVSQNPRHKITKRGQNVTFRCDPISEHNRLYWYRQTLGQGPEFLTYFQNEAQLEKSRLLSDRFSAERPKGSFSTLEIQRTEQGDSAMYLCATRSSGNTIYFGEGSWLTVV.